These 29 T cell receptor beta chains were all obtained from the same sample, sequenced in a study of control samples from healthy donors and cancer patients. Sequencing was performed with immunoSEQ multiplex PCR; in TCRdb, only in-frame clones are kept and a portion is missing. The sample lists under 100,000 clones, 85% to 90% occurring once. The sample taken for sequencing was PBMCs. The receptors were sampled from a woman aged 45-65 years with colorectal cancer.

V gene TRBV6-6 combines with J gene TRBJ1-5, with 9 nucleotides matching TRBD1. V lost 2 bases to trimming and J lost 9 bases; unmatched junction nucleotides: 5. Germline V lookup: CDR1 MNHNY, CDR2 SVGAGI (reference sequence). The length of the CDR3 is 14 residues. The CDR3 reads CASSYGTGNLPQHF. CDR3 nucleotide sequence: TGTGCCAGCAGTTACGGGACAGGGAACCTGCCCCAGCATTTT.

CDR3 nucleotides: TGTGCCAGCAGCCAAGATCGGGAACGGTTCTATGGCTACACCTTC. Its protein is CASSQDRERFYGYTF. The chain couples TRBV14 to TRBJ1-2; D is unclear. Trimming left V 0 bases short and J 4 bases short, with 12 bases between. CDR3 size: 15 residues. The germline V gene encodes CDR1 SGHDN and CDR2 FVKESK.

V is TRBV10-3 and J is TRBJ1-6, with a possible D match to TRBD1 (6 bases). Looked up from germline, CDR1 is ENHRY and CDR2 is SYGVKD. Trimming took off 2 bases at V and 6 bases at J, with 8 bases between the two ends. The CDR3 has 14 residues. The CDR3 protein is CAISEGQFNSPLHF. As DNA, the CDR3 is TGTGCCATCAGTGAGGGACAGTTTAATTCACCCCTCCACTTT.

The gene calls are TRBV19 and TRBJ2-7; 7 bases align to TRBD1. Trimming removed 5 bases from V and 3 bases from J; junction bases left unmatched: 4. The CDR3 extends over 13 amino acids. Germline CDR1 LNHDA, CDR2 SQIVND (reference sequence). The CDR3 spells CASSPYRGYEQYV. The CDR3 region has the DNA TGTGCCAGTAGTCCCTACAGGGGCTACGAGCAGTACGTC.

This clone was found a few times. The genes are TRBV5-5 and TRBJ2-3; the D gene is possibly TRBD2 (7 bases). The CDR3 has 16 amino acids. V was clipped by 2 bases and J by 2 bases, with 15 bases between them. Germline V gene lookup returns CDR1 SGHKS and CDR2 YYEKEE (reference sequence). In nucleotides, the CDR3 is TGTGCCAGCAGCTTAGATTGGGGGGGGCACACAGATACGCAGTATTTT. Encoded protein: CASSLDWGGHTDTQYF. Supplemented by reference TRBV5-5 and TRBJ2-3, the full variable domain reads DAGVTQSPTHLIKTRGQQVTLRCSPISGHKSVSWYQQVLGQGPQFIFQYYEKEERGRGNFPDRFSARQFPNYSSELNVNALLLGDSALYLCASSLDWGGHTDTQYFGPGTRLTVL.

This clone was seen a single time. V usage is TRBV6-1 and J usage is TRBJ1-3, with D possibly being TRBD1 (6 bases). The CDR3 runs to 15 residues. From germline, CDR1 is MNHNS and CDR2 SASEGT. V was cut by 1 base and J by 2 bases, with 9 bases left in between. CDR3 DNA sequence: TGTGCCAGCAGTGAAGGACAGGCCGCTGGAAACACCATATATTTT. As protein: CASSEGQAAGNTIYF.

The chain links TRBV6-5 to TRBJ2-3, with 9 bases aligning to TRBD1. CDR3 size: 13 residues. The germline gives CDR1 MNHEY, CDR2 SVGAGI. V was pared by 4 bases and J by 7 bases, with 3 bases of the junction left unmatched. CDR3 sequence: CASSSDRGNTQYF. CDR3 bases: TGTGCCAGCAGTTCGGACAGGGGAAATACGCAGTATTTT.

The genes are TRBV2 and TRBJ2-7; tentatively, D is TRBD2 (5 bases). The CDR3 has 14 amino acids. Trimming stripped 7 bases from V and 2 bases from J, with 15 bases between. Germline loops: CDR1 SNHLY, CDR2 FYNNEI. CDR3 sequence (DNA): TGTGCCAGCACCATCCAACTAGGACCCTACGAGCAGTACGTC. This translates into CASTIQLGPYEQYV.

The gene calls are TRBV10-1 and TRBJ2-1, with 8 bases that match TRBD2. J was trimmed by 0 bases and V by 5 bases; bases with no gene match: 3. The CDR3 totals 15 residues. From germline, CDR1 is WNHNN and CDR2 SYGVQD (reference sequence). CDR3 bases: TGCGCCAGCAGTAAAAGCGGGAGCTCCTACAATGAGCAGTTCTTC. Translated: CASSKSGSSYNEQFF.

The rearrangement joins TRBV18 to TRBJ1-3, with TRBD1 as a possible D gene (5 bases). This CDR3 has 16 amino acids. V dropped 2 bases and J dropped 2 bases, with 13 bases sitting between them. Germline-derived CDR1 and CDR2 are KGHSH and LQKENI. The CDR3 spells CASSPGQGDAGNTIYF. The CDR3 coding sequence is TGTGCCAGCTCACCAGGGCAGGGAGACGCTGGAAACACCATATATTTT.

The genes are TRBV25-1 and TRBJ2-1; D is unclear. The CDR3 has 12 amino acids. V was cut by 5 bases and J by 8 bases, with 10 bases left in between. Germline V CDR1 and CDR2: MGHDK, SYGVNS. The DNA for the CDR3 is TGTGCCAGCAGTCCCCGGGCACATGAGCAGTTCTTC. It translates to CASSPRAHEQFF. The full variable domain, rest sourced from reference TRBV25-1 and TRBJ2-1, is EADIYQTPRYLVIGTGKKITLECSQTMGHDKMYWYQQDPGMELHLIHYSYGVNSTEKGDLSSESTVSRIRTEHFPLTLESARPSHTSQYLCASSPRAHEQFFGPGTRLTVL.

The rearrangement uses TRBV6-5 and TRBJ2-2, with 12 positions matching TRBD1. This CDR3 contains 14 residues. Germline V gene lookup returns CDR1 MNHEY and CDR2 SVGAGI. J lost 6 bases, V lost 6 bases, and 2 bases had no gene match. The DNA for the CDR3 is TGTGCCAGCAGGGGACAGGGGGCGGCCGGGGAGCTGTTTTTT. Translated, it gives CASRGQGAAGELFF.

The DNA for the CDR3 is TGCGCCAGCAGCTTGGCCGTGCCATCTGGCGGCTACACCTTC. Amino acid sequence: CASSLAVPSGGYTF. The chain employs TRBV5-1 and TRBJ1-2; no reliable D call. The CDR3 loop spans 14 amino acids. The V gene's germline CDR1 is SGHRS and CDR2 YFSETQ. V was pared by 0 bases and J by 8 bases, with 14 bases between.

This clone was observed a few times. The chain couples TRBV6-1 to TRBJ2-1, with unresolved D. Germline CDR1 is MNHNS and CDR2 is SASEGT. CDR3 length: 15 amino acids. V was clipped by 3 bases and J by 5 bases, with 14 bases between them. The CDR3 reads CASSEIRRYDNEQFF. The CDR3 bases are TGTGCCAGCAGTGAGATCAGGCGTTACGACAATGAGCAGTTCTTC.

The chain uses TRBV19 and TRBJ1-5; D is unresolved. The germline V gene has CDR1 LNHDA and CDR2 SQIVND (reference sequence). The CDR3 contains 15 residues. V was clipped by 4 bases and J by 6 bases, with 16 bases between them. CDR3 sequence: CASSTRTGWVQPQHF. CDR3 nucleotide sequence: TGTGCCAGTAGTACCAGGACGGGATGGGTTCAGCCCCAGCATTTT.

This chain connects TRBV2 to TRBJ2-3, with D unclear. Germline V gene data show CDR1 as SNHLY and CDR2 as FYNNEI. Trimming left V 5 bases short and J 2 bases short, with 5 bases between. The CDR3 spans 12 residues. In DNA, the CDR3 is TGTGCCAGCAGTCGTACCACAGATACGCAGTATTTT. Its translation: CASSRTTDTQYF. Full variable domain (missing parts from reference TRBV2 and TRBJ2-3): EPEVTQTPSHQVTQMGQEVILRCVPISNHLYFYWYRQILGQKVEFLVSFYNNEISEKSEIFDDQFSVERPDGSNFTLKIRSTKLEDSAMYFCASSRTTDTQYFGPGTRLTVL.

The chain combines TRBV6-5 with TRBJ2-2; a possible D gene is TRBD1 (5 bases). Trimming left V 7 bases short and J 7 bases short, with 16 bases between. Per germline, CDR1 MNHEY and CDR2 SVGAGI. The CDR3 covers 14 residues. The CDR3 DNA follows: TGTGCCAGCACCTTCGGAAGGGGCGGCGGGGAGCTGTTTTTT. This codes for CASTFGRGGGELFF.

This chain uses TRBV5-1 with TRBJ1-2; TRBD1 matches 11 bases. The germline gives CDR1 SGHRS, CDR2 YFSETQ. Losses at the gene ends were 4 bases for V and 4 bases for J; bases not matched to a gene: 6. The CDR3 extends over 15 amino acids. CDR3 amino acids: CASSPGQGGLYGYTF. CDR3 nucleotides: TGCGCCAGCAGCCCGGGACAGGGGGGGCTCTATGGCTACACCTTC.

This clone showed up just a few times. The chain combines TRBV30 with TRBJ1-5; 7 positions match TRBD1. CDR1 and CDR2 (germline): GTSNPN, SVGIG (reference sequence). V lost 5 bases and J lost 3; bases outside the gene matches: 4. The CDR3 totals 13 residues. CDR3 nucleotides: TGTGCCTGGGCCGGACAGGACAATCAGCCCCAGCATTTT. Translated, it gives CAWAGQDNQPQHF. The variable domain in full, completed from reference TRBV30 and TRBJ1-5, reads SQTIHQWPATLVQPVGSPLSLECTVEGTSNPNLYWYRQAAGRGLQLLFYSVGIGQISSEVPQNLSASRPQDRQFILSSKKLLLSDSGFYLCAWAGQDNQPQHFGDGTRLSIL.

The chain is built from TRBV5-1 and TRBJ2-5, with a tentative D call TRBD2 (5 bases). The germline V gene encodes CDR1 SGHRS and CDR2 YFSETQ. The CDR3 runs to 14 residues. V was shortened by 0 bases and J by 5 bases, with 11 bases between the two germline ends. CDR3 in amino acids: CASSLAAPGETQYF. DNA of the CDR3: TGCGCCAGCAGCTTGGCTGCCCCGGGGGAGACCCAGTACTTC.

This clone was observed once. Different DNA sequences within this sample yield the same CDR3. The chain recombines TRBV18 with TRBJ2-1; D remains unclear. Per the germline V gene, CDR1 is KGHSH and CDR2 is LQKENI. The CDR3 has 16 amino acids. V lost 0 bases, J lost 0 bases, and 9 bases lay in between. CDR3 sequence reads: CASSPPGRDSYNEQFF. As DNA, the CDR3 is TGTGCCAGCTCACCACCGGGTAGGGACTCCTACAATGAGCAGTTCTTC.

V is TRBV5-6 and J is TRBJ1-4; D is unresolved. This CDR3 has 14 residues. Germline values: CDR1 SGHDT, CDR2 YYEEEE. V lost 0 bases to trimming and J lost 0 bases, with 3 bases between them. Here the CDR3 DNA reads TGTGCCAGCAGCTTGGGTGCAACTAATGAAAAACTGTTTTTT. Translated, it gives CASSLGATNEKLFF.

The chain is built from TRBV7-8 and TRBJ1-1; D is undetermined. The germline CDR1 and CDR2 sequences are SGHVS and FQNEAQ. V was trimmed by 1 base and J by 8 bases, leaving 11 bases between them. The CDR3 totals 13 residues. The CDR3 nucleotides read TGTGCCAGCAGCTTAGTGGGCGGACGGGAAGCTTTCTTT. Amino acids: CASSLVGGREAFF.

The genes are TRBV30 and TRBJ1-6, with 7 positions matching TRBD1. The CDR3 loop spans 17 amino acids. Germline V CDR1 and CDR2: GTSNPN, SVGIG (reference sequence). V was clipped by 4 bases and J by 9 bases; unmatched bases: 18. In DNA, the CDR3 is TGTGCCTGGAAAGGGGGAGGGGGCCCTGGCAGAGGTTCACCCCTCCACTTT. Translating gives CAWKGGGGPGRGSPLHF. Drawing the rest from reference TRBV30 and TRBJ1-6, the complete variable domain is SQTIHQWPATLVQPVGSPLSLECTVEGTSNPNLYWYRQAAGRGLQLLFYSVGIGQISSEVPQNLSASRPQDRQFILSSKKLLLSDSGFYLCAWKGGGGPGRGSPLHFGNGTRLTVT.

The chain employs TRBV4-3 and TRBJ1-1; 7 positions match TRBD1. The CDR3 contains 13 residues. J was trimmed by 5 bases and V by 4 bases; bases with no gene match: 4. CDR1 LGHNA and CDR2 YSLEER come from the germline V gene. CDR3 DNA: TGCGCCAGCAGCCTCGCCAGGGGGACTGAAGCTTTCTTT. Amino acid sequence: CASSLARGTEAFF.

V gene TRBV7-2 combines with J gene TRBJ2-5; TRBD1 agrees at 7 bases. Per germline, CDR1 SGHTA and CDR2 FQGNSA. V shed 4 bases and J 2 bases; nucleotides not matched to a gene: 7. There are 15 residues in the CDR3. For the CDR3, the DNA is TGTGCCAGCAGCTGGATTTGGGGACAGCAAGAGACCCAGTACTTC. Translated, it gives CASSWIWGQQETQYF.

The chain carries TRBV20-1 and TRBJ1-2; D possibly corresponds to TRBD1 (5 bases). Germline V gene data show CDR1 as DFQATT and CDR2 as SNEGSKA (reference sequence). The V end was cut by 3 bases, the J end by 2 bases, with 13 bases between. The CDR3 covers 14 residues. Here the CDR3 reads CSASGDGLNYGYTF. DNA of the CDR3: TGCAGTGCTAGTGGGGACGGACTCAACTATGGCTACACCTTC.

CDR3 sequence (DNA): TGTGCCAGCAGCCACTGGGACACCGGGGAGCTGTTTTTT. Translation gives CASSHWDTGELFF. The V gene is TRBV5-4, the J gene TRBJ2-2; D is unclear. Trimming removed 4 bases from V and 3 bases from J, with 7 bases in between. The CDR3 extends over 13 amino acids. Germline values: CDR1 SGHNT, CDR2 YYREEE (reference sequence).

The gene calls are TRBV5-6 and TRBJ2-4; weak D call: TRBD2 (5 bases). The CDR3 has 14 amino acids. The V gene's germline CDR1 is SGHDT and CDR2 YYEEEE. V was pared by 2 bases and J by 14 bases, with 20 bases between. The CDR3 DNA reads TGTGCCAGCAGCTTCGGGGTACCTAGTTCGAAGGAGTACTTC. It encodes CASSFGVPSSKEYF.